This T cell receptor (beta chain) is drawn from a study of blood T cell repertoires in COVID-19. Assay used: immunoSEQ multiplex PCR; TCRdb lists only in-frame clones, some missing. The data hold around 170,000 clones, with 86% observed a single time. Germline CDR1 and CDR2: LNHDA and SQIVND (reference sequence). The V end was cut by 0 bases, the J end by 4 bases, with 7 bases between. This CDR3 region has 13 residues. The sequencing sample was made of peripheral blood. The gene calls are TRBV19 and TRBJ2-7; D remains unclear. The clonotype comes from a man aged 50-59 years with active or convalescent COVID-19. The CDR3 DNA follows: TGTGCCAGTAGTATAGATCCGGGTTACGAGCAGTACTTC. Amino acid sequence: CASSIDPGYEQYF.